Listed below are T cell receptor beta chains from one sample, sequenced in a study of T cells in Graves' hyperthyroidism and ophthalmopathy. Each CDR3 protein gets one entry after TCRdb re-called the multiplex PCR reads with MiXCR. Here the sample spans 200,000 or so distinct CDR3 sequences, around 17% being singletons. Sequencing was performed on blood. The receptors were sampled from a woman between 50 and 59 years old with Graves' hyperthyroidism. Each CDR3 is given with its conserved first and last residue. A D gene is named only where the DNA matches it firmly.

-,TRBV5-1,CASRADTYYNSPLHF
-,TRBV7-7,CTSSPLVHLTDTQYF
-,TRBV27,CASSLSRGGNTEAFF
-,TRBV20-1,CSANQRRGKDYEQYF
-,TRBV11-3,CASSFPTDTNIQYF
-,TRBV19,CASSITNTEAFF
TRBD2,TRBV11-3,CASSSTSNRLADEGDTQYF
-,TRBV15,CATSRDRDLPGELFF
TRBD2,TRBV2,CASSELAGGVDEQFF
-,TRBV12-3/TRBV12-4,CASKEPYEQYF
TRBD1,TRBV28,CASSFTDRGKGYTF
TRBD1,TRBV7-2,CASSLEPWDRGSELFF
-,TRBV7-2,CASSPPRQFF
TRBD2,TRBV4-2,CASSHGTGGETQYF
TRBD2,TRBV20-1,CSANTATSGRSPYNEQFF
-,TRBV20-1,CSARVQSNYGYTF
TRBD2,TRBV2,CASRPGLAGGGRTGELFF
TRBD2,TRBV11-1,CASSLRDPGLAGFLTQYF
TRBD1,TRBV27,CASSFRRDRGLYGYTF
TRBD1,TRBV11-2,CASTQRTGGNEQFF
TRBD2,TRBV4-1,CASSQDPLAGGGIETQYF
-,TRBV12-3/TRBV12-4,CASSFGDSITEAFF
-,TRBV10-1,CASSVTLDTTDTQYF
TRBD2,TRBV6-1,CASSSGSSADTQYF
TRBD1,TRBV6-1,CASSTSGTGGRWVYGYTF
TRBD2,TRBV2,CASSDFLTGGPDEQFF
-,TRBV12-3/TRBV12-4,CASSATEPGQGQYNQPQHF
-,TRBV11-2,CASSLFPDQETQYF
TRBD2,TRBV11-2,CASSITSGSIADTQYF